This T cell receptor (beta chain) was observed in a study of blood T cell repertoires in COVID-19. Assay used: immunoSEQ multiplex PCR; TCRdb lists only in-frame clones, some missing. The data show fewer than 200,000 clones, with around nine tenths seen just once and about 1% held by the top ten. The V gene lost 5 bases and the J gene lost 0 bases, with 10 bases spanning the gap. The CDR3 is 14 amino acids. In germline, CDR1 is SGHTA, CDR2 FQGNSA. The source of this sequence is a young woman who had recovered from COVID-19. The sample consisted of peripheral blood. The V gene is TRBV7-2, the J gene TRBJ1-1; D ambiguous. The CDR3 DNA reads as TGTGCCAGCAGCCCCGAAGCACTGAACACTGAAGCTTTCTTT. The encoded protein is CASSPEALNTEAFF.